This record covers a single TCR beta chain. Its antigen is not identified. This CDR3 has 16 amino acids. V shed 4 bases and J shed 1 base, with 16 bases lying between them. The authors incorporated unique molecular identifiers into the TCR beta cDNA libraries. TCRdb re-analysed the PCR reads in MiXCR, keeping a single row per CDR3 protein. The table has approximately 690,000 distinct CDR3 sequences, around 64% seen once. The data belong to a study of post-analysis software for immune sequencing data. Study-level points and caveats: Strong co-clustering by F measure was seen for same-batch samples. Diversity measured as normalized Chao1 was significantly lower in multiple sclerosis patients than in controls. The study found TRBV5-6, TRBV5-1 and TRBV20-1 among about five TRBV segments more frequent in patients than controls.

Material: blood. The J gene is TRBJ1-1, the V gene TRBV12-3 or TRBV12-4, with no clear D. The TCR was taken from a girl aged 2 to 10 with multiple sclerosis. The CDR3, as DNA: TGTGCCAGCAGTTCCCCCCGACGATCGTGGAACACTGAAGCTTTCTTT. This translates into CASSSPRRSWNTEAFF.